This TCR beta chain stems from a study of T cells after yellow fever vaccination. Comment on this clonotype: Its antigen is as yet unknown.

Findings and limits, study-wide: When the response was secondary, it was weaker but reached its peak faster, day 5 versus 15. Clones that expanded after primary vaccination mostly reappeared after the booster (96% CD4, roughly 87% CD8).

V lost 1 base and J lost 6, with 7 bases in between. Germline V CDR1 and CDR2: LGHDT, YNNKEL (reference sequence). The length of the CDR3 is 14 residues. Generation of TCR cDNA used 5'RACE template switching (which added a universal primer site and UMIs). TCRdb re-analysed the 5' RACE reads in MiXCR, keeping a single row per CDR3 protein. The data show approximately 300,000 distinct CDR3 sequences, around 10% seen once. Sequencing was performed on CD4+ T cells sorted from PBMCs, taken 45 days after the yellow fever booster vaccination. This receptor was taken from a man between 18 and 29 years old who received the YFV17D yellow fever vaccine. V and J are TRBV3-1 and TRBJ1-6; the D is unclear. CDR3 sequence reads: CASSQVAANSPLHF. The DNA for the CDR3 is TGTGCCAGCAGCCAAGTAGCTGCTAATTCACCCCTCCACTTT.